These 18 T cell receptor beta chains originate from one sample sequenced in a study of CXCR3-negative and CXCR3-positive naive CD8 T cells (dated by TCRdb to the late 2010s). Overall study outcomes, separate from this receptor: Compared with CXCR3-negative naive cells, CXCR3-positive naive cells had TRB CDR3s with higher hydrophobicity (lower Kidera factor 4), lower energy, and higher strength and volume indices.

Antigen specificity for these receptors is unknown. TCRdb names NextSeq 550 as the instrument used. The Human TCR Profiling Kit (MiLaboratory) was used to make UMI-labeled 5' RACE TRB cDNA libraries. Reprocessed by TCRdb, the reads give a single entry per CDR3 protein sequence, without DNA. The sample's records list fewer than 140,000 distinct CDR3 sequences. The top ten hold 0.38% of the sample. Sequencing was performed on naive CXCR3+ CD8+ T cells from blood. The cell subset or site label, as the study defines it: CD45RO-CCR7+CD27+CD95- naive CD8+ T cells expressing CXCR3 (TNR3+). These receptors were obtained from a human donor in good health. Some clones in this sample may be carry-over from other donors' samples.

This sequence joins TRBV5-1 and TRBJ2-1; the TRBD1 assignment by TCRdb is unverifiable without DNA. Germline assignment: CDR1 SGHRS and CDR2 YFSETQ. The CDR3 length is 13 residues. CDR3 sequence reads: CASSTGQYNEQFF.

The chain carries TRBV13 and TRBJ2-7; TCRdb's D call of TRBD1 is untestable without DNA. Germline lookup yields CDR1 PRHDT and CDR2 FYEKMQ (reference sequence). The CDR3 spans 14 residues. CDR3 sequence: CASSLTGGANEQYF.

The V call is TRBV9, the J call TRBJ2-7. Germline V CDR1 and CDR2: SGDLS, YYNGEE. There are 14 residues in the CDR3. The CDR3 sequence: CASSVGWDPYEQYF.

The chain recombines TRBV12-3 or TRBV12-4 with TRBJ2-1; TCRdb's D call of TRBD2 is untestable without DNA. The CDR3 spans 14 residues. Here the CDR3 reads CASTYSGSGNEQFF.

The V and J genes are TRBV12-3 or TRBV12-4 and TRBJ2-5. CDR3 length: 13 amino acids. The CDR3 reads CASRDRAQETQYF.

The chain combines TRBV5-1 with TRBJ2-7; lacking DNA, the TRBD1 call made by TCRdb goes unchecked. Per germline, CDR1 SGHRS and CDR2 YFSETQ. This CDR3 contains 15 residues. The CDR3 spells CASSPSSGILYEQYF.

The chain links TRBV27 to TRBJ2-5; TCRdb returns TRBD1, unconfirmable since there is no DNA. Germline CDR1 and CDR2: MNHEY and SMNVEV (reference sequence). The CDR3 has 13 residues. CDR3 loop: CASRDGTGETQYF.

The rearrangement uses TRBV28 and TRBJ2-2; TCRdb gives TRBD1 as the D gene, but with no DNA this cannot be confirmed. Germline V gene sequence: CDR1 MDHEN, CDR2 SYDVKM. The CDR3 totals 16 residues. CDR3 residues: CVSSLWDRVATGELFF.

The J gene is TRBJ2-7, the V gene TRBV11-2; TCRdb returns TRBD1, unconfirmable since there is no DNA. Germline CDR1 SGHAT, CDR2 FQNNGV. This CDR3 is 15 amino acids long. This CDR3 reads CASSLAEQGHYEQYF.

The chain is built from TRBV20-1 and TRBJ2-1; TCRdb designates TRBD2, a call that cannot be tested without DNA. This CDR3 has 20 residues. From germline, CDR1 is DFQATT and CDR2 SNEGSKA (reference sequence). CDR3 loop: CSARPPGLAGGASSYNEQFF.

The chain carries TRBV4-1 and TRBJ2-5; absent DNA, TCRdb's TRBD1 call cannot be checked. This CDR3 has 18 amino acids. Germline lookup yields CDR1 MGHRA and CDR2 YSYEKL. The CDR3 sequence is CASSHPGQVSNGKETQYF.

The gene calls are TRBV15 and TRBJ2-3. Looked up from germline, CDR1 is LNHNV and CDR2 is YYDKDF (reference sequence). The CDR3 covers 14 residues. The chain's CDR3 is CATSRESGTDTQYF.

This sequence joins TRBV28 and TRBJ2-5; absent DNA, TCRdb's TRBD1 call cannot be checked. The CDR3 runs to 15 residues. In germline, CDR1 is MDHEN, CDR2 SYDVKM. CDR3 in amino acids: CASSSGKSPSRTQYF.

The chain links TRBV6-1 to TRBJ1-4; TCRdb gives TRBD1 as the D gene, but with no DNA this cannot be confirmed. Per germline, CDR1 MNHNS and CDR2 SASEGT. This CDR3 contains 16 residues. CDR3 protein: CASSERTGADDEKLFF.

V and J are TRBV9 and TRBJ1-1. The germline V gene encodes CDR1 SGDLS and CDR2 YYNGEE. CDR3 length: 13 amino acids. The CDR3 loop reads CASSVGLFTEAFF.

CDR3: CASSYKWAGEDEQFF. The rearrangement uses TRBV6-5 and TRBJ2-1; TCRdb selects TRBD2, and the lack of DNA leaves this call unchecked. Germline V CDR1 and CDR2: MNHEY, SVGAGI. This CDR3 is 15 amino acids long.

V and J are TRBV5-1 and TRBJ1-1. The CDR3 runs to 13 residues. The germline gives CDR1 SGHRS, CDR2 YFSETQ. This CDR3 is CASSPTGYTEAFF.

The CDR3 here is CASSADRGRINEQFF. V usage is TRBV13 and J usage is TRBJ2-1; TCRdb calls TRBD1, which cannot be checked without DNA. This CDR3 has 15 residues. Germline lookup yields CDR1 PRHDT and CDR2 FYEKMQ (reference sequence).